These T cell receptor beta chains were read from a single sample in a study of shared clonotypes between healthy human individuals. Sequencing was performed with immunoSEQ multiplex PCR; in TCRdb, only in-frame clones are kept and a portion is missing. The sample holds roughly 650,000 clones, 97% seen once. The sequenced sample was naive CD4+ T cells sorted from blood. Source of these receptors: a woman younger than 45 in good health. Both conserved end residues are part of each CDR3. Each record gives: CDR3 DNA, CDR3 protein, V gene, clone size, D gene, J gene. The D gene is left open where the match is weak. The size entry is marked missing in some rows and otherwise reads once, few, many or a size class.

TGTGCCAGCAGCTTCACTCCGAAGGGACTGTTCGGGGAGCTGTTTTTT,CASSFTPKGLFGELFF,TRBV7-8,NA,NA,TRBJ2-2
TGCAGCGTCGCTGGAGGGGGGACTAGCGGAGATGGCCATCACAATGAGCAGTTCTTC,CSVAGGGTSGDGHHNEQFF,TRBV29-1,NA,TRBD2,TRBJ2-1
TGCGCCAGCAGCTTGGTACTAAACACCGGGGAGCTGTTTTTT,CASSLVLNTGELFF,TRBV5-1,NA,NA,TRBJ2-2
TGCGCCAGCAGCCGGACGGATCCCTACGAGCAGTACTTC,CASSRTDPYEQYF,TRBV4-1,NA,NA,TRBJ2-7
TGTGCCACCAGCAGAGCGTATAGCCTCCTTGACACCGGGGAGCTGTTTTTT,CATSRAYSLLDTGELFF,TRBV15,NA,NA,TRBJ2-2
TGTGCCAGCAGCTGGACAGCAACTAATGAAAAACTGTTTTTT,CASSWTATNEKLFF,TRBV11-2,NA,NA,TRBJ1-4
TGTGCCAGCAGCTTAGGGACTAGCGGATACAATGAGCAGTTCTTC,CASSLGTSGYNEQFF,TRBV7-2,NA,TRBD2,TRBJ2-1
TGCGCCAGCAGCCTGGACAAGGATAATTCACCCCTCCACTTT,CASSLDKDNSPLHF,TRBV5-1,NA,NA,TRBJ1-6
TGTGCCAGCAGGCCGGGACATAACACCGGGGAGCTGTTTTTT,CASRPGHNTGELFF,TRBV2,NA,NA,TRBJ2-2
TGTGCCAGCAGTTATACCGGACAGGGATCTCACGAGCAGTACTTC,CASSYTGQGSHEQYF,TRBV7-9,NA,TRBD1,TRBJ2-7
TGTGCCAGCAGCTTCGTGACTAGCGCAGACTACAATGAGCAGTTCTTC,CASSFVTSADYNEQFF,TRBV7-3,NA,TRBD2,TRBJ2-1
TGTGCCAGCAGCCGGACAGGGCGGACTGAAGCTTTCTTT,CASSRTGRTEAFF,TRBV14,NA,TRBD1,TRBJ1-1
TGTGCCAGCAGCTTTTCCGCAGGGTACAAAAACATTCAGTACTTC,CASSFSAGYKNIQYF,TRBV11-2,NA,NA,TRBJ2-4
TGTGCCAGCAGTGTGGGCAGGTCCCTTGAAAAACTGTTTTTT,CASSVGRSLEKLFF,TRBV6-1,NA,NA,TRBJ1-4
TGTGCCAGCAGCTTAACCCTAGCGGGAGCCCCCGGGGAGCTGTTTTTT,CASSLTLAGAPGELFF,TRBV7-7,NA,TRBD2,TRBJ2-2
TGTGCCAGCAGCCGGGACAGGGAACCCTACGAGCAGTACTTC,CASSRDREPYEQYF,TRBV6-1,NA,TRBD1,TRBJ2-7
TGTGCCAGCAGCGCCCGGACTAGTCGGGAGACCCAGTACTTC,CASSARTSRETQYF,TRBV7-2,NA,TRBD2,TRBJ2-5
TGTGCCAGTACCACGAATACGTATAGCAATCAGCCCCAGCATTTT,CASTTNTYSNQPQHF,TRBV19,NA,NA,TRBJ1-5
TGTGCCAGCAGCTCCCTAGCGGGAGGGCCGGGCAATGAGCAGTTCTTC,CASSSLAGGPGNEQFF,TRBV5-6,NA,TRBD2,TRBJ2-1
TGTGCCAGCAGTCAGGGGTTTTGGGTCAGCAATCAGCCCCAGCATTTT,CASSQGFWVSNQPQHF,TRBV28,NA,NA,TRBJ1-5
TGTGCCAGCAGTCCCGGGGGGAGAACAGATACGCAGTATTTT,CASSPGGRTDTQYF,TRBV27,NA,TRBD2,TRBJ2-3
TGCGCCAGCAGCCGATGGAGTCTAGCGGGAGTATTAGAGACCCAGTACTTC,CASSRWSLAGVLETQYF,TRBV5-1,NA,TRBD2,TRBJ2-5
TGTGCCAGCAGCTACCTACGGACAGGGGAGACGTCTGAAGCTTTCTTT,CASSYLRTGETSEAFF,TRBV5-8,NA,TRBD1,TRBJ1-1
TGTGCCAGCAGGCTCTACGCAGGGGGCCGGGGAAACACCATATATTTT,CASRLYAGGRGNTIYF,TRBV27,NA,TRBD1,TRBJ1-3
TGCGCCAGCAGTGACAGGGGTAGTACAGATACGCAGTATTTT,CASSDRGSTDTQYF,TRBV10-1,NA,NA,TRBJ2-3
TGTGCCAGCAGCTTAAGACAGCCCTCTAACTATGGCTACACCTTC,CASSLRQPSNYGYTF,TRBV7-2,NA,NA,TRBJ1-2
TGCAGTGCTTCCGTGAGCCATGGCTACACCTTC,CSASVSHGYTF,TRBV20-1,NA,NA,TRBJ1-2
TGCGCCAGCAGCCCCTCGTCCTACAGGGACAACAATGAGCAGTTCTTC,CASSPSSYRDNNEQFF,TRBV4-1,NA,NA,TRBJ2-1
TGTGCCATCAGCAGACAGGGCTCCTATAATTCACCCCTCCACTTT,CAISRQGSYNSPLHF,TRBV10-3,NA,TRBD1,TRBJ1-6
TGTGCCAGTAGTATAGAAGGGGCGGATGGCTACACCTTC,CASSIEGADGYTF,TRBV19,NA,NA,TRBJ1-2
TGTGCCATCAACTCAGGGGCAGCAACCTACGAGCAGTACTTC,CAINSGAATYEQYF,TRBV28,NA,NA,TRBJ2-7
TGTGCCAGCATCCTTAGCGGGAGAGCAGCAGATACGCAGTATTTT,CASILSGRAADTQYF,TRBV5-6,NA,TRBD2,TRBJ2-3
TGCGCCAGCAGTGCCCGGGGACAGGCAACTGAAGCTTTCTTT,CASSARGQATEAFF,TRBV10-1,NA,TRBD1,TRBJ1-1
TGTGCCTGGAGTGTTATGGGAGGGAACACTGAAGCTTTCTTT,CAWSVMGGNTEAFF,TRBV30,NA,NA,TRBJ1-1
TGTGCCTGGAGTGTATCCCTCATAAACCACAATGAGCAGTTCTTC,CAWSVSLINHNEQFF,TRBV30,NA,NA,TRBJ2-1
TGTGCCAGCAGTCGTAGACTAGCGGGAGCCCTGAGCTCCTACAATGAGCAGTTCTTC,CASSRRLAGALSSYNEQFF,TRBV27,NA,TRBD2,TRBJ2-1
TGTGCCAGCAGCTCAATCTACGAGCAGTACTTC,CASSSIYEQYF,TRBV11-2,once,NA,TRBJ2-7
TGTGCCAGCAGCATCGGGACAGGGGTATCACCCCTCCACTTT,CASSIGTGVSPLHF,TRBV5-6,NA,TRBD1,TRBJ1-6
TGTGCCAGCAGTCCCCCGGCAGGGGGTCGACCCCAGCATTTT,CASSPPAGGRPQHF,TRBV28,NA,TRBD1,TRBJ1-5
TGTGCCAGCAGCTTAGCTGGCGGAGTCACCGGGGAGCTGTTTTTT,CASSLAGGVTGELFF,TRBV11-3,NA,NA,TRBJ2-2
TGTGCCAGCTCGAAGTGGGAATCGAACACTGAAGCTTTCTTT,CASSKWESNTEAFF,TRBV6-5,NA,NA,TRBJ1-1
TGTGCCAGCAGTTTGAGGACTAGCGTCAATGAGCAGTTCTTC,CASSLRTSVNEQFF,TRBV27,NA,TRBD2,TRBJ2-1
TGCGCCAGCAGACCCGGGACAGCCTACGAGCAGTACTTC,CASRPGTAYEQYF,TRBV5-1,once,TRBD1,TRBJ2-7